Listed here is a single TCR beta chain. Its antigen is undetermined. The V gene's germline CDR1 is SGDLS and CDR2 YYNGEE. The CDR3 is made up of 14 amino acids. V lost 2 bases, J lost 2 bases, and 2 bases stayed unmatched. TCRdb recomputed calls from the reads with MiXCR, one row per CDR3 protein. The table records some 180,000 distinct CDR3 sequences, 8% to 10% of them present only once. This record comes from a study of T cell repertoires in cytomegalovirus infection. On the study more broadly: Indicated by public TCR beta signatures were CMV infection and matching HLA type.

Study-wide results and caveats: HLA-C-restricted CMV clonotypes gave the most frequent clonotype in two of eight donors.

This chain links TRBV9 with TRBJ1-1; 8 nucleotides match TRBD1. Sequencing was performed on PBMCs. This receptor was taken from a human donor in good health (CMV status not recorded). Some clones in this sample may be carry-over from other donors' samples. The CDR3 loop reads CASSVGTGNTEAFF. For the CDR3, the DNA is TGTGCCAGCAGCGTCGGGACAGGTAACACTGAAGCTTTCTTT.